This record looks at one T cell receptor gamma chain sequence and its context. In its sample, this clone comes out as large (0.1 to 1%). Its antigen is not yet known. Base qualities are not recorded, but no much larger clone differs from it by a single base. The same CDR3 can be traced to other DNA sequences in this sample. Fetal thymuses were obtained from elective pregnancy terminations performed in Singapore for socio-psychological reasons at 14 to 22 weeks estimated gestational age. All fetuses were judged structurally normal by ultrasound before termination and by gross morphological examination afterwards. Thymocytes were stained with Zombie NIR viability dye plus antibodies to CD3 (UCHT1), TCRgammadelta (11F2), TCRVgamma9 (IMMU360) and TCRVdelta2 (IMMU389). Bulk TRD and TRG CDR3 repertoires were generated separately from sorted Vgamma9Vdelta2 and nonVgamma9Vdelta2 gammadelta thymocytes of human fetal and pediatric thymuses. Thymic cell suspensions were prepared from fetal and post-natal thymuses as described previously. Vgamma9Vdelta2 thymocytes were sorted as CD3+ gammadeltaTCR+ Vgamma9+ Vdelta2+ cells. Cell sorting was done on a FACS Aria III cell sorter (BD Biosciences).

This sample was included in a study of fetal and pediatric gammadelta thymocytes (dated by TCRdb to between 2021 and 2022). In the study overall: The bulk gammadelta thymocyte repertoires combined previously published and newly generated, unpublished data and were used to strengthen a single-cell study of gammadelta thymocyte development. To increase subject numbers and strengthen the CDR3 publicity analysis, bulk TCR repertoire data were added. Previously published data (refs 27,28) and unpublished data were combined in the bulk gammadelta thymocyte repertoires. The bulk gammadelta thymocyte repertoire set covered 10 subjects in total, 3 fetal thymus donors and 7 pediatric thymus donors. Paper-wide results and their limitations: Compared with post-natal repertoires, fetal gammadelta thymocyte repertoires had previously been reported to be enriched for TRDV2, TRGV8 and TRGV9 usage, low N additions and public CDR3s.

This sample was sequenced with an Illumina MiSeq. As for the authors' bioinformatics: For the publicity analysis, the Vgamma9Vdelta2 and nonVgamma9Vdelta2 bulk CDR3 files from each subject were merged to form one combined repertoire per subject. Using base R and dplyr, each CDR3 amino acid sequence was checked across 9 single-cell datasets and fewer than 13 bulk repertoires to give a publicity score ranging from 0 to 19. TCRdb reprocessed the public reads with the caller CATT; rows with the same DNA were merged afterwards. None of the V and J calls come from the authors' own analysis; TCRdb made them. Recorded for this sample are about 280 gamma-chain clones; roughly 4.5% of them occurred a single time. The top ten clonotypes cover roughly 49% of the sample. The cysteine opens and the phenylalanine closes a CDR3 of 14 amino acids. Only CDR3 DNA remains: 42 bases, in frame from the first base. The germline V gene (reference sequence) supplies CDR1 GITISATS and CDR2 ISYDGTV. Trimmed from V: 4 bases; trimmed from J: 6 bases; junction bases lacking a gene match: 0.

The chain is encoded by TRGV9 joined to TRGJP. The sample taken for sequencing was Vgamma9Vdelta2 gamma-delta T cells from the thymus. In the paper's terms, the cell subset or site label means: sorted CD3+gammadeltaTCR+Vgamma9+Vdelta2+ thymocytes. The receptor was isolated from a human fetus. Here is the DNA: TGTGCCTTGTGGGAAGAGTTGGGCAAAAAAATCAAGGTATTT. This translates into CALWEELGKKIKVF.